This TCR beta chain was found in a study of graft-versus-host responses after intestinal transplantation. Study results and limitations: Where graft-donor T cell macrochimerism was present, patients had high graft-versus-host to host-versus-graft clonal ratios in allografts.

Sequencing was performed with immunoSEQ multiplex PCR; in TCRdb, only in-frame clones are kept and a portion is missing. Here the sample spans around 21,000 clones, less than 40% being singletons. The researchers put 200,000 CFSE-labeled responder cells into plates with 200,000 irradiated, violet-dye-labeled stimulator cells. Proliferating responders of the CD3+CD4+ and CD3+CD8+ phenotypes with low CFSE were sorted after the reaction. The V end lost 7 bases, the J end lost 0 bases, and 12 bases lay between the germline ends. The germline V gene has CDR1 SQVTM and CDR2 ANQGSEA. This CDR3 is 13 amino acids long.

V gene TRBV29-1 combines with J gene TRBJ1-1, with TRBD1 as a possible D gene (6 bases). The sample here was alloreactive CD8+ T cells from a mixed lymphocyte reaction culture, taken before intestinal transplant. Subset noted: CFSE-low proliferating T cells sorted from roughly six-day pre-transplant mixed lymphocyte reaction (GvH or HvG direction). This sequence originates from a human patient who received an intestinal transplant. The CDR3 coding sequence is TGCAGCGCCGAGACAGGTTTGAACACTGAAGCTTTCTTT. This encodes CSAETGLNTEAFF.